This T cell receptor beta chain derives from a study of blood T cell repertoires in COVID-19 (dated by TCRdb to 2018 to 2021). Concerning the study at large: The collaborator samples originated in the United States, Italy and Spain and spanned the acute and convalescent phases of COVID-19. The material from the prospective study consisted of cDNA or gDNA derived from T cells, B-cell-depleted T cells, or PBMCs. The dataset comprised deeply sampled blood TCRbeta repertoires from subjects exposed to, actively infected with, or recovered from COVID-19. The repertoires were released in a freely available public database meant as a resource for research on the immune response to SARS-CoV-2. The samples were drawn from the first 160 participants of the ongoing ImmuneRACE study and from 1,200 or so subjects provided by 6 global collaborators. Sample metadata almost always included a de-identified subject ID, COVID-19 status, age in years and sex. Where available, HLA class I and class II types were obtained from metadata supplied by the sample provider rather than from assay-based typing.

A note on this clone: Its recognized antigen is unknown. No base quality values were provided; no much bigger clone lies one nucleotide off.

The V end gives up 3 bases and the J end 5 bases, leaving 12 bases in the junction not matched to a gene. Measured from the cysteine to the phenylalanine, the CDR3 is 17 residues long. The kept DNA is CDR3 alone, 51 bases in frame from the first base. The germline V gene (reference sequence) supplies CDR1 DFQATT and CDR2 SNEGSKA. General findings and caveats noted by the study authors: Clinical and demographic metadata were provided uncurated, with the amount varying by source and participant.

TCRbeta CDR3 regions were amplified from genomic DNA using the immunoSEQ Assay, a bias-controlled multiplex PCR. Per the original workflow: The number of nucleated cells in each sample was estimated by amplification of reference gene primers within the assay. To quantify the absolute abundance of each unique TCRbeta CDR3 rearrangement, sequence reads were collapsed and filtered. Productive Simpson clonality was computed per sample as the square root of Simpson's diversity index over productive rearrangements. TCRdb retrieved this table from immuneACCESS and kept in-frame rearrangements only. Not all clones are present; in checked studies, unresolved V genes account for under half, and no reason is known for the remainder. The D gene and trimming were derived from the DNA, and the V and J assignments and clone size from that table. The sample table contains 150,000 to 200,000 clones; only one count was recorded for 80% to 90% of them. The ten most abundant clones make up roughly 9% of the sample.

Participants in the prospective study were enrolled through a virtual design, were aged 18 to 89 years, and lived in 24 United States geographic areas. To assign participants to cohorts, the prospective study relied on clinical history that participants themselves reported in a screening survey and a study questionnaire. For ImmuneRACE Cohort 3, a participant was defined as recovered based on two consecutive negative NP/OP PCR tests, clearance by a healthcare professional, or resolution of symptoms. In the prospective study, whole blood, serum and a nasopharyngeal or oropharyngeal swab were collected from each participant by mobile phlebotomists. Over an approximately 2-month period, participants in the prospective study had the option of providing additional blood draws and questionnaires. Prospective study blood samples were shipped either frozen or at room temperature before DNA extraction.

This clonotype was sampled from a woman aged 18 to 35 who had recovered from COVID-19. Material: PBMCs or T cells enriched from blood (not recorded which). Recombination joined TRBV20-1 with TRBJ2-5, with TRBD2 matching 13 junction bases. The CDR3 sequence is CSASKLAGGLGEETQYF. The sequenced DNA is TGCAGTGCTAGTAAACTAGCGGGAGGGCTTGGCGAGGAGACCCAGTACTTC.